Listed here is a single T cell receptor (beta chain). The target antigen is unknown. J was trimmed by 2 bases and V by 5 bases; bases with no gene match: 6. Germline V gene lookup returns CDR1 LNHDA and CDR2 SQIVND (reference sequence). This CDR3 region has 14 residues. These data are taken from a study of human T cells and chemical hapten exposure. The wider study: Weekly diphenylcyclopropenone doses were given to patients' scalps across the roughly 25-week study.

Study-wide findings and caveats: TCRs exceeding 1 in 1000 frequency stayed unchanged with DPC sensitization. A positive correlation with patch test score was shown by PT1 expanded TCR counts.

Time point in this sample: patch test 3, about 24 weeks after DPC sensitization. Treatment specified: therapeutic diphenylcyclopropenone sensitization with weekly scalp DPC. During construction of the library, unique molecular identifiers were attached to individual cDNA molecules for quantitative, reproducible TCR counting. One entry per CDR3 protein results from TCRdb running MiXCR on the RACE reads. The sample has 55,000 to 75,000 distinct CDR3 sequences, under 15% seen once. The clonotype was recovered from a man aged 30 to 45 with alopecia areata. Some clones in this sample may be carry-over from other donors' samples. Specimen: whole blood, collected in connection with sensitization to the hapten diphenylcyclopropenone (DPC). The J gene is TRBJ2-7, the V gene TRBV19; 7 nucleotides line up with TRBD1. CDR3 DNA: TGTGCCAGTAGTCCAACAGGGGTACCCTACGAGCAGTACTTC. This encodes CASSPTGVPYEQYF.